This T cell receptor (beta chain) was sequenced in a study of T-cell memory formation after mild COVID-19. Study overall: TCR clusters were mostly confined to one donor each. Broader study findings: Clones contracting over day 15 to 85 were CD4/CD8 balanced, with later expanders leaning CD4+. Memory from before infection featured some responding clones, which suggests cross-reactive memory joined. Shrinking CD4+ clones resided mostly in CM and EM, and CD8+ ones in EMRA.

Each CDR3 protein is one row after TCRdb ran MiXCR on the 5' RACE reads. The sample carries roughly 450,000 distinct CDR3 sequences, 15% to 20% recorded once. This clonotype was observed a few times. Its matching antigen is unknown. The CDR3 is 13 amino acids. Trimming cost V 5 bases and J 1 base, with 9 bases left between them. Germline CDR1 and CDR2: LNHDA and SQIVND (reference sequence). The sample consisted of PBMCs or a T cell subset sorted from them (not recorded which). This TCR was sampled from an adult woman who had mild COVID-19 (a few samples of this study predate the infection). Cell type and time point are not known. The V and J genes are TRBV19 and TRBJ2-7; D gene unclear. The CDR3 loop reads CASSPWISYEQYF. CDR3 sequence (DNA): TGTGCCAGTAGTCCTTGGATTTCCTACGAGCAGTACTTC.